A single sample is the source of the 28 T cell receptor beta chains below, sequenced in a study of PD-L1 blockade in urothelial cancer. Some clones are missing from TCRdb's copy, which holds only in-frame ones; the method was immunoSEQ multiplex PCR. The sample lists fewer than 75,000 clones; under 90% were seen once. Sequenced material: PBMCs, taken around atezolizumab (anti-PD-L1) treatment. The receptors come from a man aged 70 or older with urothelial cancer.

The chain uses TRBV6-6 and TRBJ2-2; TRBD1 is a possible D gene (6 bases). Deletions cut 6 bases from V and 1 base from J, with 12 bases between. CDR1 is MNHNY, CDR2 SVGAGI, per germline (reference sequence). CDR3 length equals 15 residues. The CDR3 is CASRIGDKNTGELFF. The CDR3 DNA follows: TGTGCCAGCAGGATAGGGGACAAGAACACCGGGGAGCTGTTTTTT.

This clone was observed a few times. The V gene is TRBV28, the J gene TRBJ2-4; TRBD2 agrees at 11 bases. Germline CDR1 reads MDHEN; CDR2 reads SYDVKM. V was pared by 5 bases and J by 0 bases, with 6 bases of the junction left unmatched. The CDR3 length is 17 residues. The CDR3 nucleotides are TGTGCCAGCAGTCCGGGACTAGCGGTACTAGCCAAAAACATTCAGTACTTC. Its translation is CASSPGLAVLAKNIQYF.

V gene TRBV10-2 combines with J gene TRBJ2-2, with 10 bases that match TRBD2. Germline CDR1 and CDR2: WSHSY and SAAADI. The CDR3 is 14 amino acids. J lost 7 bases, V lost 5 bases, and 4 bases had no gene match. The DNA for the CDR3 is TGCGCCAGCAGTCTAGCGGGAGTGATCGGGGAGCTGTTTTTT. Its protein product is CASSLAGVIGELFF.

This clone is a singleton in its sample. The chain employs TRBV19 and TRBJ2-7, with TRBD1 as a possible D gene (5 bases). Trimming stripped 7 bases from V and 3 bases from J, with 16 bases between. CDR1 and CDR2 from the germline V gene are LNHDA and SQIVND (reference sequence). The CDR3 has 14 amino acids. The CDR3, as DNA: TGTGCCAGTAAAGGTGAAGCGACAGACTACGAGCAGTACTTC. Translating it yields CASKGEATDYEQYF.

This chain joins TRBV19 and TRBJ2-1; 10 bases match TRBD1. Looked up from germline, CDR1 is LNHDA and CDR2 is SQIVND (reference sequence). The CDR3 has 14 amino acids. The V segment lost 6 bases and the J segment 8 bases; nucleotides outside the gene matches: 7. The CDR3 is CASRGTGARYEQFF. The CDR3 DNA is TGTGCCAGTAGGGGGACAGGGGCGCGCTATGAGCAGTTCTTC.

The V gene is TRBV6-5, the J gene TRBJ2-1; 9 positions agree with TRBD2. Germline V gene lookup returns CDR1 MNHEY and CDR2 SVGAGI. The J segment lost 4 bases and the V segment lost 6 bases, leaving 7 bases of the junction unmatched. CDR3 length: 15 amino acids. The CDR3 nucleotides are TGTGCCAGCAGATCGACTAGCGGCCCTTACAATGAGCAGTTCTTC. This translates into CASRSTSGPYNEQFF.

In this sample, this clone turned up once. The chain links TRBV19 to TRBJ1-5; unclear D gene. CDR1 is LNHDA and CDR2 is SQIVND in the germline V gene (reference sequence). The CDR3 has 13 residues. Trimming left V 4 bases short and J 7 bases short, with 11 bases between. The CDR3 DNA is TGTGCCAGTAGTACCCAGCCAGGCCAGCCCCAGCATTTT. It codes for CASSTQPGQPQHF.

The rearrangement links TRBV30 to TRBJ2-1, with D possibly being TRBD2 (6 bases). V was shortened by 6 bases and J by 4 bases, with 19 bases between the two germline ends. The CDR3 runs to 15 residues. Germline CDR1 GTSNPN, CDR2 SVGIG (reference sequence). As DNA, the CDR3 is TGTGCCTGCCCGACGGCGGGACTCCGGTACAATGAGCAGTTCTTC. It encodes CACPTAGLRYNEQFF. The full variable domain, its missing parts supplied by reference TRBV30 and TRBJ2-1, is SQTIHQWPATLVQPVGSPLSLECTVEGTSNPNLYWYRQAAGRGLQLLFYSVGIGQISSEVPQNLSASRPQDRQFILSSKKLLLSDSGFYLCACPTAGLRYNEQFFGPGTRLTVL.

The chain couples TRBV27 to TRBJ1-1; D is undetermined. In germline, CDR1 is MNHEY, CDR2 SMNVEV (reference sequence). Trimming left V 0 bases short and J 1 base short, with 9 bases between. The CDR3 runs 15 residues. CDR3 nucleotide sequence: TGTGCCAGCAGTTTATCCCCGGTCCCGAACACTGAAGCTTTCTTT. Its protein is CASSLSPVPNTEAFF.

The chain combines TRBV6-1 with TRBJ2-7; 7 nucleotides align to TRBD1. Germline V lookup: CDR1 MNHNS, CDR2 SASEGT. V was clipped by 7 bases and J by 7 bases; unmatched bases: 4. The CDR3 is 11 amino acids. CDR3 in DNA: TGTGCCAGCACCCTGGACAGGGAGCAGTACTTC. Translation gives CASTLDREQYF.

The J gene is TRBJ1-3, the V gene TRBV10-2, with D unclear. Germline V gene sequence: CDR1 WSHSY, CDR2 SAAADI. CDR3 length: 15 residues. V shed 6 bases and J shed 3 bases, with 15 bases lying between them. The CDR3 DNA reads TGCGCCAGCAGCCCCACCCCTGAGAGTGGAAACACCATATATTTT. This gives the protein CASSPTPESGNTIYF.

The V and J genes are TRBV27 and TRBJ2-4; 12 bases are a match to TRBD2. Germline V gene sequence: CDR1 MNHEY, CDR2 SMNVEV (reference sequence). After removal of 4 bases from V and 11 bases from J, the junction contained 15 bases not matched to a gene. This CDR3 region has 17 residues. CDR3 nucleotide sequence: TGTGCCAGCAGTTCCCGCCTGACTAGCGGGAGAATGGTGGTTCAGTACTTC. As protein: CASSSRLTSGRMVVQYF.

This clone was seen a handful of times. J is TRBJ2-3 and V is TRBV10-3, with a tentative D call TRBD1 (5 bases). Per germline, CDR1 ENHRY and CDR2 SYGVKD. Deletions cut 0 bases from V and 0 bases from J, with 7 bases between. This CDR3 is built from 15 residues. Written as DNA, the CDR3 is TGTGCCATCAGTGAGTCGACAGCTAGCACAGATACGCAGTATTTT. Translation gives CAISESTASTDTQYF.

The chain employs TRBV9 and TRBJ2-6; D might be TRBD2 (5 bases). CDR3 length: 17 amino acids. V shed 4 bases and J shed 2 bases, with 16 bases lying between them. Germline values: CDR1 SGDLS, CDR2 YYNGEE. CDR3 sequence reads: CASSPHTTGAGANVLTF. In nucleotides, the CDR3 is TGTGCCAGCAGCCCACACACAACCGGGGCTGGGGCCAACGTCCTGACTTTC.

The chain is built from TRBV11-2 and TRBJ2-2; 10 nucleotides match TRBD2. This CDR3 is 18 amino acids long. Germline CDR1 reads SGHAT; CDR2 reads FQNNGV. Unmatched junction bases numbered 14, after V lost 7 bases and J lost 3 bases. CDR3 coding DNA: TGTGCCAGCACCCTGTTGCCGACTAGCGGGTCATACACCGGGGAGCTGTTTTTT. This codes for CASTLLPTSGSYTGELFF.

This rearrangement joins TRBV6-5 to TRBJ2-3, with no clear D. Trimming took off 2 bases at V and 0 bases at J, with 6 bases between the two ends. CDR3 length equals 14 residues. Germline V gene sequence: CDR1 MNHEY, CDR2 SVGAGI. The CDR3 here is CASSYVASTDTQYF. CDR3 DNA sequence: TGTGCCAGCAGTTACGTGGCTAGCACAGATACGCAGTATTTT.

This rearrangement joins TRBV18 to TRBJ1-2, with TRBD1 identical over 8 bases. Germline V CDR1 and CDR2: KGHSH, LQKENI. The CDR3 runs 15 residues. J was trimmed by 4 bases and V by 1 base; bases with no gene match: 5. CDR3 sequence (DNA): TGTGCCAGCTCACCACTCGAGACAGGGGCCTATGGCTACACCTTC. This codes for CASSPLETGAYGYTF.

The rearrangement joins TRBV6-5 to TRBJ1-1; 9 bases align to TRBD1. Per germline, CDR1 MNHEY and CDR2 SVGAGI. The V and J ends lost 4 bases and 0 bases, in that order; junction bases with no gene match: 6. The length of the CDR3 is 16 residues. Here the CDR3 reads CASSFRGTGLNTEAFF. The CDR3 region has the DNA TGTGCCAGCAGTTTCCGCGGGACAGGGCTGAACACTGAAGCTTTCTTT.

This clone was detected only a few times. The J gene is TRBJ1-5, the V gene TRBV2; 8 nucleotides match TRBD1. Unmatched junction bases numbered 5, after V lost 8 bases and J lost 5 bases. The germline gives CDR1 SNHLY, CDR2 FYNNEI. The CDR3 has 13 amino acids. The CDR3 sequence is CASADREDQPQHF. CDR3 DNA: TGTGCCAGCGCGGACAGGGAGGATCAGCCCCAGCATTTT.

This chain connects TRBV19 to TRBJ2-1; possibly TRBD1 for D (6 bases). The V end was cut by 6 bases, the J end by 4 bases, with 16 bases between. The CDR3 is 15 residues long. CDR1 and CDR2 from the germline V gene are LNHDA and SQIVND (reference sequence). The CDR3 DNA is TGTGCCAGTAGGCCAAGAGGGGGAATTTACAATGAGCAGTTCTTC. As protein: CASRPRGGIYNEQFF.

The rearrangement joins TRBV27 to TRBJ2-7, with D hard to call. Trimming shortened V by 3 bases and J by 3 bases, and 15 bases separated the two germline ends. The CDR3 length is 15 residues. CDR1 is MNHEY and CDR2 is SMNVEV in the germline V gene (reference sequence). The CDR3 sequence: CASSLLAATFYEQYF. The CDR3 nucleotides read TGTGCCAGCAGTTTGTTGGCCGCGACTTTCTACGAGCAGTACTTC.

This clone showed up just a few times. The rearrangement uses TRBV11-2 and TRBJ2-1; tentative D call: TRBD1 (5 bases). CDR3 length: 13 residues. The germline V gene encodes CDR1 SGHAT and CDR2 FQNNGV. Deletions cut 1 base from V and 9 bases from J, with 10 bases between. In DNA form, the CDR3 reads TGTGCCAGCAGCTTAGTTAGGGGTTTTGAGCAGTTCTTC. Translating it yields CASSLVRGFEQFF.

The chain joins TRBV5-5 to TRBJ1-2; D may be TRBD1 (5 bases). Trimming stripped 4 bases from V and 9 bases from J, with 22 bases between. Germline loops: CDR1 SGHKS, CDR2 YYEKEE (reference sequence). This CDR3 is built from 15 residues. The CDR3 sequence is CASSRPQGGSSSYTF. The CDR3 region has the DNA TGTGCCAGCAGCCGTCCCCAGGGAGGCTCTTCGAGCTACACCTTC. The full variable domain, in which reference TRBV5-5 and TRBJ1-2 provide the parts outside the CDR3, is DAGVTQSPTHLIKTRGQQVTLRCSPISGHKSVSWYQQVLGQGPQFIFQYYEKEERGRGNFPDRFSARQFPNYSSELNVNALLLGDSALYLCASSRPQGGSSSYTFGSGTRLTVV.

This clone was observed once. This sequence joins TRBV7-3 and TRBJ1-1, with 7 positions matching TRBD1. The trim removed 6 bases at V and 0 bases at J, leaving 7 bases unmatched. CDR1 is SGHTA, CDR2 FQGTGA, per germline. There are 15 residues in the CDR3. CDR3 in DNA: TGTGCCAGCAGGAAGGACGGGACAGTGAACACTGAAGCTTTCTTT. Its protein product is CASRKDGTVNTEAFF. Looking up the rest from reference TRBV7-3 and TRBJ1-1 gives the full variable domain: GAGVSQTPSNKVTEKGKYVELRCDPISGHTALYWYRQSLGQGPEFLIYFQGTGAADDSGLPNDRFFAVRPEGSVSTLKIQRTERGDSAVYLCASRKDGTVNTEAFFGQGTRLTVV.

This rearrangement joins TRBV4-1 to TRBJ1-1; 8 bases match TRBD1. Trimming took 4 bases from V and 0 from J; bases not matched to a gene: 10. CDR1 and CDR2 from the germline V gene are MGHRA and YSYEKL. The CDR3 has 17 amino acids. For the CDR3, the DNA is TGCGCCAGCAGCCGCACCGGGACAGGCCACATGAACACTGAAGCTTTCTTT. This sequence encodes CASSRTGTGHMNTEAFF.

CDR3 sequence reads: CASSWGQSGANVLTF. CDR3 nucleotide sequence: TGCGCCAGCAGCTGGGGACAGTCTGGGGCCAACGTCCTGACTTTC. The genes are TRBV5-1 and TRBJ2-6, with 7 bases identical to TRBD1. V was pared by 3 bases and J by 1 base, with 1 base of the junction left unmatched. The CDR3 totals 15 residues. Germline V gives CDR1 SGHRS, CDR2 YFSETQ.

This clone appeared a single time. The chain carries TRBV29-1 and TRBJ2-5; 7 positions agree with TRBD1. V gave up 4 bases and J gave up 4 bases; unmatched junction bases: 6. The CDR3 totals 13 residues. Germline CDR1 SQVTM, CDR2 ANQGSEA. This CDR3 is CSVVTGERETQYF. The CDR3 nucleotides are TGCAGCGTTGTAACAGGGGAGCGAGAGACCCAGTACTTC.

This clone was observed a single time. V usage is TRBV4-2 and J usage is TRBJ2-1, with D unresolved. The ends were cut back, 1 base at V and 9 bases at J, with 13 bases in the middle. The CDR3 covers 14 residues. Looked up from germline, CDR1 is LGHNA and CDR2 is YNFKEQ. The CDR3 reads CASSQASLKAEQFF. CDR3 coding DNA: TGTGCCAGCAGCCAAGCCTCGCTGAAAGCTGAGCAGTTCTTC.